This TCR beta chain is from a study of PD-L1 blockade in urothelial cancer. Study in general: Median T cell yield per blood sample was about 140,000 cells.

V gave up 0 bases and J gave up 4 bases, with 6 bases separating them. There are 13 residues in the CDR3. Germline values: CDR1 KGHSH, CDR2 LQKENI. Each PCR had synthetic TCR analog templates added to it as a spike-in. Measured with immunoSEQ multiplex PCR; TCRdb has only the in-frame clones, and not every one. The profile shows tens of thousands of clones, 90% to 95% of them singletons. This clone showed up just a few times. For each patient, 1 to 8 samples were obtained, pretreatment and on-treatment. Sequences were derived from PBMCs, sampled around atezolizumab (anti-PD-L1) treatment. V is TRBV18 and J is TRBJ1-1, with D possibly matching TRBD1 (5 bases). This TCR derives from a man between 60 and 75 years old with urothelial cancer. CDR3 loop: CASSPPGATEAFF. In DNA form, the CDR3 reads TGTGCCAGCTCACCACCAGGGGCCACTGAAGCTTTCTTT. Together with reference TRBV18 and TRBJ1-1, the CDR3 gives the full variable domain: NAGVMQNPRHLVRRRGQEARLRCSPMKGHSHVYWYRQLPEEGLKFMVYLQKENIIDESGMPKERFSAEFPKEGPSILRIQQVVRGDSAAYFCASSPPGATEAFFGQGTRLTVV.